Presented here are 2 T cell receptor beta chains from one specimen sequenced in a study of regulatory T cells in long-lasting Graves disease. iRepertoire HTBI primers and Arm-PCR of CDR3 regions built TCR beta libraries. TCRdb called the multiplex PCR reads again in MiXCR, with one record for every CDR3 protein. The sample includes around 400,000 distinct CDR3 sequences, 14% to 15% of them seen just once. Time point indicated: newly diagnosed GD, antithyroid drugs for less than 3 months. TCR sequences were obtained from RNA taken from PBMCs. These data are also associated with another study on T cells in Graves' hyperthyroidism and ophthalmopathy.

The sample in question was peripheral blood mononuclear cells (PBMCs), obtained at new diagnosis, from a patient treated with antithyroid drugs. The receptors originated from a woman in her thirties or forties with Graves disease.

This clonotype was counted ten times or more. The chain uses TRBV19 and TRBJ2-3; D assignment may be TRBD1 or TRBD2 (5 bases each). The CDR3 length is 16 residues. V was trimmed by 4 bases and J by 2 bases, leaving 16 bases between them. The V gene's germline CDR1 is LNHDA and CDR2 SQIVND (reference sequence). CDR3 sequence: CASSKTRDQYTDTQYF. DNA of the CDR3: TGTGCCAGTAGTAAAACCCGGGACCAATACACAGATACGCAGTATTTT.

This clonotype has a count of ten or more. The rearrangement uses TRBV27 and TRBJ2-1; the D is unclear. V dropped 0 bases and J dropped 4 bases, with 13 bases sitting between them. Germline CDR1 and CDR2: MNHEY and SMNVEV (reference sequence). This CDR3 is built from 16 residues. CDR3: CASSLSLASSYNEQFF. Here the CDR3 DNA reads TGTGCCAGCAGTTTATCTTTGGCGTCGAGTTACAATGAGCAGTTCTTC.